The 3 T cell receptor beta chains listed next were all sequenced from one sample in a study of blood T cell repertoires in COVID-19. Profiled with immunoSEQ multiplex PCR; TCRdb holds only in-frame clones, not every one. The data show 65,000 to 75,000 clones, 90% seen once. The sequenced sample was peripheral blood. The receptors were gathered from a man between 50 and 59 years old with acute or convalescent COVID-19.

This chain uses TRBV5-8 with TRBJ1-5, with 9 bases identical to TRBD1. Germline CDR1 SGHTS, CDR2 YDEGEE. The CDR3 covers 16 residues. Trimming at V came to 4 bases and at J to 0 bases, leaving 5 bases not matched to a gene. The CDR3 DNA reads TGTGCCAGCAGCCCTGGGACAGGGCTTAGCAATCAGCCCCAGCATTTT. Its translation is CASSPGTGLSNQPQHF. Full variable domain (rest looked up from reference TRBV5-8 and TRBJ1-5): EAGVTQSPTHLIKTRGQQATLRCSPISGHTSVYWYQQALGLGLQFLLWYDEGEERNRGNFPPRFSGRQFPNYSSELNVNALELEDSALYLCASSPGTGLSNQPQHFGDGTRLSIL.

The rearrangement links TRBV7-8 to TRBJ2-2; 7 nucleotides match TRBD2. The J segment lost 1 base and the V segment lost 2 bases, leaving 4 bases of the junction unmatched. The CDR3 has 16 residues. Germline lookup yields CDR1 SGHVS and CDR2 FQNEAQ. The CDR3 sequence: CASSLSPGGNTGELFF. CDR3 sequence (DNA): TGTGCCAGCAGCTTATCGCCGGGGGGGAACACCGGGGAGCTGTTTTTT.

The V call is TRBV4-3, the J call TRBJ2-3; TRBD2 might be the D (5 bases). Germline V gene data show CDR1 as LGHNA and CDR2 as YSLEER. Trimming took off 3 bases at V and 4 bases at J, with 14 bases between the two ends. This CDR3 spans 15 amino acids. CDR3 residues: CASSQALLGADTQYF. CDR3 sequence (DNA): TGCGCCAGCAGCCAGGCACTACTAGGAGCAGATACGCAGTATTTT.